One and the same sample provided the 23 T cell receptor beta chains below, sequenced in a study of T-cell reconstitution after alpha-beta-depleted transplantation in children listed by TCRdb under 2016. Library preparation used PCR. The data were produced on an Illumina HiSeq 2500. TCR library preparation used molecular barcoding, with unique molecular identifiers applied to normalize quantification of the TCRbeta repertoire. TCRdb reprocessed the public reads (quality trimming at Q25 with fastp, clone calling with MiXCR) and kept in-frame beta chains. Each record represents a unique CDR3 protein, reported with the most common genes and DNA among its rows. Across this sample there are about 400,000 distinct CDR3 sequences, with 20% seen only once. Of the sample, around 3.9% falls within the top ten clones. Here the sequenced sample was PBMCs from the stem cell graft donor, taken from the stem cell graft. The receptors here all came from a human donor who donated a stem cell graft to a child with acute myeloid leukemia.

For this clonotype: A much larger clone is a single base away; this may be a read error. This chain joins TRBV18 and TRBJ2-7; TRBD1 agrees at 9 bases. Germline CDR1 and CDR2: KGHSH and LQKENI. With V trimmed by 8 bases and J by 5 bases, 13 bases remained unmatched. This CDR3 has 15 amino acids. The CDR3 protein is CASLTGDRGMNEQYF. The CDR3 DNA is TGTGCCAGCCTCACCGGTGACAGGGGGATGAACGAGCAGTACTTC.

This clonotype came up many times. The chain recombines TRBV29-1 with TRBJ2-7, with TRBD1 matching over 8 bases. CDR3 length: 13 amino acids. The trim removed 5 bases at V and 2 bases at J, leaving 5 bases unmatched. Germline-derived CDR1 and CDR2 are SQVTM and ANQGSEA. DNA of the CDR3: TGCAGCGTTACCGGGACAGGAACCTACGAGCAGTACTTC. This gives the protein CSVTGTGTYEQYF.

This clonotype has a handful of counts. CDR3 DNA sequence: TGTGCCAGCAGCTTAGTACAGGGTCGGAATCAGCCCCAGCATTTT. Its protein product is CASSLVQGRNQPQHF. The V call is TRBV7-8, the J call TRBJ1-5; possible D gene TRBD1, 6 bases. The CDR3 length is 15 residues. Germline V gene lookup returns CDR1 SGHVS and CDR2 FQNEAQ. The ends were cut back, 1 base at V and 4 bases at J, with 11 bases in the middle.

The chain is built from TRBV6-2 or TRBV6-3 and TRBJ2-1; D uncertain. Per germline, CDR1 MNHEY and CDR2 SVGEGT. CDR3 length: 13 amino acids. V lost 6 bases and J lost 8, with 14 bases in between. The CDR3 nucleotides are TGTGCCAGCAGGCCCCCCTCAGGATATGAGCAGTTCTTC. Amino acids: CASRPPSGYEQFF.

The chain recombines TRBV28 with TRBJ2-2; 13 positions match TRBD2. Germline CDR1 and CDR2: MDHEN and SYDVKM. With 4 bases clipped from V and 6 bases from J, the junction kept 5 bases outside the gene matches. The CDR3 totals 16 residues. The CDR3 region is CASSSTSGRVAGELFF. In DNA form, the CDR3 reads TGTGCCAGCAGTTCCACTAGCGGGAGGGTGGCCGGGGAGCTGTTTTTT. The variable domain in full, with the rest retrieved from reference TRBV28 and TRBJ2-2, is DVKVTQSSRYLVKRTGEKVFLECVQDMDHENMFWYRQDPGLGLRLIYFSYDVKMKEKGDIPEGYSVSREKKERFSLILESASTNQTSMYLCASSSTSGRVAGELFFGEGSRLTVL.

This clonotype was seen only a few times. V is TRBV12-3 or TRBV12-4 and J is TRBJ2-7, with TRBD1 identical over 11 bases. Trimming at V came to 5 bases and at J to 7 bases, leaving 10 bases not matched to a gene. The CDR3 spans 15 residues. CDR3 sequence (DNA): TGTGCCAGCAGTCCTGTGGGGGGACAGGGGGGTGAGCAGTACTTC. As protein: CASSPVGGQGGEQYF.

The chain carries TRBV28 and TRBJ2-2; a possible D gene is TRBD1 (5 bases). Germline CDR1 reads MDHEN; CDR2 reads SYDVKM. The CDR3 covers 15 residues. Trimming removed 2 bases at V and 1 base at J, with 8 bases between. The CDR3 reads CASSLVQGNTGELFF. CDR3 sequence (DNA): TGTGCCAGCAGTTTAGTTCAGGGGAACACCGGGGAGCTGTTTTTT.

The rearrangement links TRBV28 to TRBJ2-7, with D tentatively TRBD1 (6 bases). The V end was cut by 2 bases, the J end by 6 bases, with 11 bases between. CDR1 and CDR2 (germline): MDHEN, SYDVKM. This CDR3 has 13 residues. CDR3 DNA sequence: TGTGCCAGCAGTTTAGGACAGACGACCGAGCAGTACTTC. It is translated as CASSLGQTTEQYF.

This clonotype was counted a few times. The rearrangement links TRBV29-1 to TRBJ2-5; D gene uncertain. V was trimmed by 5 bases and J by 5 bases, leaving 18 bases between them. Germline loops: CDR1 SQVTM, CDR2 ANQGSEA. The CDR3 contains 14 residues. This CDR3 is CSVYPEPAWETQYF. CDR3 DNA sequence: TGCAGCGTTTACCCGGAGCCGGCCTGGGAGACCCAGTACTTC.

The chain carries TRBV4-2 and TRBJ2-3, with D tentatively TRBD2 (6 bases). The V end lost 1 base, the J end lost 9 bases, and 14 bases lay between the germline ends. CDR3 length: 14 residues. Germline V lookup: CDR1 LGHNA, CDR2 YNFKEQ. CDR3 DNA: TGTGCCAGCAGCCAAGGGGGGGTGGCGGAGACGCAGTATTTT. Translation: CASSQGGVAETQYF.

This clonotype was seen repeatedly, ten times or more. V is TRBV29-1 and J is TRBJ2-5; D remains ambiguous. CDR1 is SQVTM and CDR2 is ANQGSEA in the germline V gene. Trimming removed 4 bases at V and 9 bases at J, with 18 bases between. The CDR3 totals 13 residues. CDR3 in amino acids: CSVVTAVRSAQYF. Here the CDR3 DNA reads TGCAGCGTTGTCACCGCGGTTAGGTCGGCCCAGTACTTC.

V usage is TRBV7-9 and J usage is TRBJ1-6; D possibly corresponds to TRBD1 (5 bases). The V and J ends lost 0 bases and 9 bases respectively, with 12 bases between them. Germline values: CDR1 SEHNR, CDR2 FQNEAQ (reference sequence). The CDR3 sequence is 15 residues long. CDR3 nucleotides: TGTGCCAGCAGCTTAGCGTCGGGGGATAGTTCACCCCTCCACTTT. Protein product: CASSLASGDSSPLHF.

The V and J genes are TRBV11-1 and TRBJ1-6; 7 nucleotides line up with TRBD1. Germline loops: CDR1 SGHAT, CDR2 FQDESV (reference sequence). CDR3 size: 14 residues. Trimming cost V 8 bases and J 7 bases; bases outside gene matches: 8. The CDR3, as DNA: TGTGCCAGCTCCCGGACAGGAGAAAATTCACCCCTCCACTTT. It encodes CASSRTGENSPLHF.

This clonotype was recorded only once. The chain combines TRBV18 with TRBJ1-5, with TRBD1 as a possible D gene (6 bases). Germline V gene sequence: CDR1 KGHSH, CDR2 LQKENI. This CDR3 is 16 amino acids long. V shed 2 bases and J shed 4 bases, with 15 bases lying between them. The CDR3 loop is CASSPSGGQTNQPQHF. In nucleotides, the CDR3 is TGTGCCAGCTCACCATCCGGGGGGCAGACGAATCAGCCCCAGCATTTT.

This clonotype was found a few times. The chain couples TRBV25-1 to TRBJ2-7; TRBD1 is a possible D gene (6 bases). The CDR3 runs 13 residues. The germline V gene has CDR1 MGHDK and CDR2 SYGVNS. Trimming removed 3 bases at V and 6 bases at J, with 12 bases between. The CDR3 region is CASSDLQGTEQYF. The DNA for the CDR3 is TGTGCCAGCAGTGACCTACAGGGAACCGAGCAGTACTTC.

This clonotype was picked up a small number of times. The V and J genes are TRBV29-1 and TRBJ2-2; 7 positions match TRBD2. CDR1 is SQVTM, CDR2 ANQGSEA, per germline. V dropped 7 bases and J dropped 3; count of bases not matched to a gene: 8. The CDR3 has 14 residues. The CDR3 sequence is CSGYGGSDTGELFF. In nucleotides, the CDR3 is TGCAGCGGGTACGGCGGGAGTGACACCGGGGAGCTGTTTTTT.

A remark on this clonotype: One base away lies a much larger clone, so this may be a sequencing read error. J is TRBJ1-5 and V is TRBV7-2, with D unclear. Germline lookup yields CDR1 SGHTA and CDR2 FQGNSA. The length of the CDR3 is 13 residues. V was cut by 4 bases and J by 4 bases, with 8 bases left in between. CDR3 DNA: TGTGCCAGCAGCTCAGACGTTAATCAGCCCCAGCATTTT. Protein product: CASSSDVNQPQHF.

This rearrangement joins TRBV4-1 to TRBJ2-5, with D perhaps TRBD1 or TRBD2 (5 bases each). The V end was cut by 4 bases, the J end by 5 bases, with 20 bases between. CDR3 length equals 16 residues. Per the germline V gene, CDR1 is MGHRA and CDR2 is YSYEKL. CDR3 sequence (DNA): TGCGCCAGCAGCCTGACGGGGACCAGAGAGGAGGAGACCCAGTACTTC. Amino acid sequence: CASSLTGTREEETQYF.

This clonotype showed up many times. This chain joins TRBV7-9 and TRBJ2-1; D possibly corresponds to TRBD1 (6 bases). This CDR3 spans 17 amino acids. Germline values: CDR1 SEHNR, CDR2 FQNEAQ (reference sequence). V was shortened by 5 bases and J by 2 bases, with 19 bases between the two germline ends. In DNA, the CDR3 is TGTGCCAGCAGCCCGAGGGGGACGTCTTCTACCTACAATGAGCAGTTCTTC. Its translation is CASSPRGTSSTYNEQFF. Complete variable domain (other parts from reference TRBV7-9 and TRBJ2-1): DTGVSQNPRHKITKRGQNVTFRCDPISEHNRLYWYRQTLGQGPEFLTYFQNEAQLEKSRLLSDRFSAERPKGSFSTLEIQRTEQGDSAMYLCASSPRGTSSTYNEQFFGPGTRLTVL.

This clonotype has more than one count but fewer than ten. The V and J genes are TRBV24-1 and TRBJ1-1; D uncertain. The germline CDR1 and CDR2 sequences are KGHDR and SFDVKD. The CDR3 totals 13 residues. V was cut by 8 bases and J by 4 bases, with 13 bases left in between. This CDR3 reads CATMPGPSTEAFF. The DNA of the CDR3 is TGTGCCACCATGCCGGGCCCAAGCACTGAAGCTTTCTTT.

In this sample, this clonotype turned up many times. The chain employs TRBV12-3 or TRBV12-4 and TRBJ2-7, with D possibly TRBD1 on 5 matching bases. There are 15 residues in the CDR3. The ends were cut back, 3 bases at V and 4 bases at J, with 16 bases in the middle. The CDR3 here is CASSFSGIPHYEQYF. CDR3 in DNA: TGTGCCAGCAGTTTCTCAGGGATCCCTCATTACGAGCAGTACTTC.

This clonotype occurred a few times. CDR3 amino acids: CASSATVYGAKNIQYF. The CDR3 nucleotides read TGTGCCAGCAGTGCCACCGTTTACGGAGCCAAAAACATTCAGTACTTC. The chain employs TRBV6-1 and TRBJ2-4; the D is unclear. Trimming took 4 bases from V and 0 from J, leaving 13 bases between them. The CDR3 loop spans 16 amino acids. Looked up from germline, CDR1 is MNHNS and CDR2 is SASEGT.

This clonotype has a handful of counts. The chain links TRBV28 to TRBJ1-5; tentatively, D is TRBD1 (5 bases). Germline V CDR1 and CDR2: MDHEN, SYDVKM. Trimming removed 0 bases from V and 6 bases from J, with 9 bases in between. CDR3 size: 14 residues. The CDR3 spells CASSLWDKGQPQHF. The DNA for the CDR3 is TGTGCCAGCAGTTTATGGGACAAGGGTCAGCCCCAGCATTTT.